The present T cell receptor beta chain was sequenced within a study of T cells in pancreatic ductal adenocarcinoma. This clone was found a few times. V was trimmed by 4 bases and J by 8 bases, leaving 7 bases between them. CDR3 size: 11 residues. The V gene's germline CDR1 is SGHKS and CDR2 YYEKEE (reference sequence). Profiled with immunoSEQ multiplex PCR; TCRdb holds only in-frame clones, not every one. The sample yields 4,500 or so clones, about 64% seen once. The selected patients with pancreatic ductal adenocarcinoma had surgery but no neoadjuvant therapy. Source material: pancreatic tumor tissue. This clonotype was obtained from a human donor with pancreatic ductal adenocarcinoma. The chain carries TRBV5-5 and TRBJ2-1; no clear D gene. The CDR3 reads CASSRADEQFF. The CDR3 region has the DNA TGTGCCAGCAGCCGGGCCGATGAGCAGTTCTTC.